This T cell receptor beta chain was identified during a study of cytomegalovirus exposure and HLA in healthy donors. As regards this clone: The antigen is unknown.

Profiling relied on immunoSEQ multiplex PCR, and the TCRdb table lists in-frame clones only, not all of them. The sample lists some 150,000 clones, about 82% occurring once. Per germline, CDR1 MDHEN and CDR2 SYDVKM. The CDR3 loop spans 14 amino acids. V was pared by 4 bases and J by 5 bases, with 12 bases between. Findings of the study overall: The study labeled 150 to 200 TCR beta chains cytomegalovirus-associated. In vitro data verified a few CMV-associated chains as specific for CMV antigens.

The V and J genes are TRBV28 and TRBJ1-5; D perhaps matches TRBD1 (5 bases). Sequencing was performed on PBMCs. This TCR was recovered from a human donor in good health. CDR3 DNA sequence: TGTGCCAGCAGTTCAATGACAGTGTATCAGCCCCAGCATTTT. Protein product: CASSSMTVYQPQHF.